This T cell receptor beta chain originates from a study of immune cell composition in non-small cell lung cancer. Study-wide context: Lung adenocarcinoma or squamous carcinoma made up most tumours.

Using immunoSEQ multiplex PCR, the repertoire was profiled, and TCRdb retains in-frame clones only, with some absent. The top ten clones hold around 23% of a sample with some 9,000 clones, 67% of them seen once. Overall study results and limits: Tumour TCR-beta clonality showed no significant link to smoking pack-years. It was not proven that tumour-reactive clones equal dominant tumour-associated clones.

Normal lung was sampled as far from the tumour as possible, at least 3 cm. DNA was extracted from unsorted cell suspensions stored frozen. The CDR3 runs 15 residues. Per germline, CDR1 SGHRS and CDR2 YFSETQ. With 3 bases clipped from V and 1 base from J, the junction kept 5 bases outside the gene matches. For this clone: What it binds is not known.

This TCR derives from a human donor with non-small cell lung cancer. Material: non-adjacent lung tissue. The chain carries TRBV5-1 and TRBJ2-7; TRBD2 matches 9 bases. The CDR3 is CASSSSGGRSYEQYF. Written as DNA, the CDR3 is TGCGCCAGCAGCTCGAGCGGGGGGAGATCCTACGAGCAGTACTTC.